Sequencing of this TCR beta chain was carried out in a study of identical twins. Study findings and constraints: There was an excess of low generation probability in the out-of-frame alpha sequences that twins shared. In monozygotic twins, models underestimated the sharing of out-of-frame TCR alpha.

From the 5' RACE reads, TCRdb called clonotypes with MiXCR, one entry per CDR3 protein. The sample records more than 200,000 distinct CDR3 sequences, around an eighth being singletons. Trimming shortened V by 8 bases and J by 4 bases, and 11 bases separated the two germline ends. The CDR3 covers 12 residues. Germline assignment: CDR1 SNHLY and CDR2 FYNNEI. Regarding this clonotype: What it binds is unknown.

All donors comprised healthy Caucasians. The sequenced sample was memory (CD45RO+) T cells sorted from blood. The chain has TRBV2 and TRBJ1-1; no reliable D call. This receptor was taken from a woman between 18 and 29 years old in good health. CDR3 nucleotide sequence: TGTGCCAGCGGGCTGATGGTCACTGAAGCTTTCTTT. Amino acid sequence: CASGLMVTEAFF.